This T cell receptor beta chain was captured by sequencing in a study of persistence of HIV-infected CD4 T cells. Anti-CD3/anti-CD28 beads served as a nonspecific positive control stimulus. Responding CD4+ T cells were sorted by upregulation of both CD40 ligand and CD69. The immunoSEQ assay was version 4, run in survey mode. Measured with immunoSEQ multiplex PCR; TCRdb has only the in-frame clones, and not every one. Among roughly 41,000 clones listed, over 80% were seen once. This clone appeared once. The antigen is undetermined. The CDR3 consists of 15 residues. The germline CDR1 and CDR2 sequences are KGHSH and LQKENI. V was clipped by 4 bases and J by 4 bases; unmatched bases: 9. The study's findings and limits: Compared with CD3/CD28-stimulated cells, CMV- and Gag-responding cells showed lower TCRbeta richness.

The receptor's source is an adult man with HIV who was CMV-seropositive. This chain uses TRBV18 with TRBJ2-5, with 7 bases identical to TRBD1. The sequenced sample was CD4+ T cells sorted from PBMCs after 18-hour stimulation, obtained from a patient who received antiretroviral therapy. The CDR3, as DNA: TGTGCCAGCTCACACACGTCAGGGGGTTCAGAGACCCAGTACTTC. This codes for CASSHTSGGSETQYF.